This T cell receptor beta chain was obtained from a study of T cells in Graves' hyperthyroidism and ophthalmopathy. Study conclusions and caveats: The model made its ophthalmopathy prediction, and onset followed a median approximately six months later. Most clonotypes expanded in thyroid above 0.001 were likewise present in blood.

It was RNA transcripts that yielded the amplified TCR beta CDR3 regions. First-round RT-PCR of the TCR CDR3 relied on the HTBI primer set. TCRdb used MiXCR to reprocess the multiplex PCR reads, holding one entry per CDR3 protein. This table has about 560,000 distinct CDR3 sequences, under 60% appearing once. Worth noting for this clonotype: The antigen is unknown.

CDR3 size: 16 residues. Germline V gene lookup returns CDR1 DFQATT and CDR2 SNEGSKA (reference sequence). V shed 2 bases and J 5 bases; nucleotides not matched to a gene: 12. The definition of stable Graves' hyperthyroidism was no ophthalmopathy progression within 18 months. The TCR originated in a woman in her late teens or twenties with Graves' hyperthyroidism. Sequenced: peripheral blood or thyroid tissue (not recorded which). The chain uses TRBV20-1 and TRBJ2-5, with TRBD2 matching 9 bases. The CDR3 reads CSARRGVAGAGETQYF. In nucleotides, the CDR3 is TGCAGTGCTAGACGGGGGGTAGCGGGAGCCGGCGAGACCCAGTACTTC.